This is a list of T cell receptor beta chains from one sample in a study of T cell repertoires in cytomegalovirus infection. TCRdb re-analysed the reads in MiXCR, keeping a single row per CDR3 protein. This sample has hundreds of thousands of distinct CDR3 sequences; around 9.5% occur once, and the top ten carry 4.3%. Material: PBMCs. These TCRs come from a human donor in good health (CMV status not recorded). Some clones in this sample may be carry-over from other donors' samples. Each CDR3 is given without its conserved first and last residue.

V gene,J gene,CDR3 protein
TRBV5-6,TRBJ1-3,ASSFGLYSSGNTIY
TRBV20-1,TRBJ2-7,SARDPASGSPFEQY
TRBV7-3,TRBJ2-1,ASSARLAGSEQF
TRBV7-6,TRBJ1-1,ASSRSAIRGGTEAF
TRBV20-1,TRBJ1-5,SAGTGREPQH
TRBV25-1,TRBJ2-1,ASSDRFAGGRNEQF
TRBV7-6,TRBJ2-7,ASSLAGSGAYEQY
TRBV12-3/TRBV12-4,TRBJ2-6,ASGKQGSVANVLT
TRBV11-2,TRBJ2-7,ASSSSGTLLGEQY
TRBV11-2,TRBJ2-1,ASSTPLGFSEQF
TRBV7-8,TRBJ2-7,ASSLGKDIQFHEQY
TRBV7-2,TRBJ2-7,ASTHRDREFSYEQY
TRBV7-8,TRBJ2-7,ASSILSYLNGQY
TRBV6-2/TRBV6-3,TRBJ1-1,ASSSTGSRNTEAF
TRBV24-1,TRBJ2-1,ATSEDGTVYNEQF
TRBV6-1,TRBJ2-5,ASSERQGPKRETQY
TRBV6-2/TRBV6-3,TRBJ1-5,ASREQIWGNQPQH
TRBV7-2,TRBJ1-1,ASSSDSNMNTEAF
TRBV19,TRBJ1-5,ASRTGHGDSNQPQH
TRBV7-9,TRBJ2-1,ASSSSGRGYNEQF
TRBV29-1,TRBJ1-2,SVWGNYGYT
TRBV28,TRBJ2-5,ASSPTTGGWQETQY
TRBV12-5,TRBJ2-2,ASGILSPSVRHSGELF
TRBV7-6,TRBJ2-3,ASSLAGWADGTDTQY
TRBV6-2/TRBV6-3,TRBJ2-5,ASRNPGLPEETQY
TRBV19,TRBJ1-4,ASRPGAALGGEKLF
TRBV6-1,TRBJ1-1,ASSSRALNTEAF
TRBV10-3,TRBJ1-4,AVGTGKGEKLF
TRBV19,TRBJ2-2,ASQRLNTGELF
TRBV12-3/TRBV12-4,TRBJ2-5,ASSPRTSGRPSQETQY
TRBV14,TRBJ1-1,ASSQVTGGGTEAF
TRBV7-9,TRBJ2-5,ASSFSRNRGRETQY
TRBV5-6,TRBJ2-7,ASSVIGLAGGRGEQY
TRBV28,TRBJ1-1,ASSLLGQGNRAAF
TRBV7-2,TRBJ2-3,ASSRQGGYSGGDHTQY
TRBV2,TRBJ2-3,ASRTSGTDTQY
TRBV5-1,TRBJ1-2,ASSQGTGYGYT
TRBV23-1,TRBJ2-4,ASSQSGTPY
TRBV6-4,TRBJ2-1,ASSVDRGGNEQF
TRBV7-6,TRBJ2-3,ASSLGLQGTDTQY
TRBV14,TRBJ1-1,ASSQDLRKNTEAF
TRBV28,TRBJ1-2,ASSLGADRHGYT
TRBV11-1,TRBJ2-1,ASSLRLGQGAYNEQF
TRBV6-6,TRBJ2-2,ASISTGAGTGELF
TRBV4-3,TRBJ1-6,ASSREPNSPLH
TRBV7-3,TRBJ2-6,ASSFGAGGAGANVLT
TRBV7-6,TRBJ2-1,ASSPRRDEQF
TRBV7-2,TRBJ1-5,ASSTLGQPQH
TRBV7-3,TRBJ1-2,ASSLTPTGKGSNGYT
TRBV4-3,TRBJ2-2,ASSQLGTSGLPGELF